This TCR beta chain was recorded in a study of T cell repertoires in cytomegalovirus infection. About the research overall: Through public TCR beta signatures, both CMV infection and matching HLA type were indicated.

Using its own MiXCR run on the reads, TCRdb lists one record per CDR3 protein. This sample yields 150,000 to 180,000 distinct CDR3 sequences, of which around a quarter are seen a single time; 11% belongs to the top ten. This clonotype was seen ten or more times. This clonotype was obtained from a human donor in good health (CMV status not recorded). Some clones in this sample may be carry-over from other donors' samples. Source material: PBMCs.

The CDR3 bases are TGTGCCAGCAGCTTAGATGAGTTGGAGACCCAGTACTTC. It translates to CASSLDELETQYF. The chain joins TRBV7-8 to TRBJ2-5; D remains unclear. Trimming shortened V by 1 base and J by 5 bases, and 8 bases separated the two germline ends. Germline CDR1 is SGHVS and CDR2 is FQNEAQ. The CDR3 covers 13 residues.